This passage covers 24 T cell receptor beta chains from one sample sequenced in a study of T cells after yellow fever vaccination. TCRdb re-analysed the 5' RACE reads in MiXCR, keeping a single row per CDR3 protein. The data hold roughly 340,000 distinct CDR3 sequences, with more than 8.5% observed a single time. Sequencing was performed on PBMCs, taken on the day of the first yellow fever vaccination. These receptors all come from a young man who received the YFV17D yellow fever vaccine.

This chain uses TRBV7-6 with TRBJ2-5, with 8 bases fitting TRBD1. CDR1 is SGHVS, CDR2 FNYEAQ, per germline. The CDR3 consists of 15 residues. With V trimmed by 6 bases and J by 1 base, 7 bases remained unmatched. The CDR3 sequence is CASSFGQGGQETQYF. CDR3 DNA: TGTGCCAGCAGTTTTGGACAGGGTGGCCAAGAGACCCAGTACTTC.

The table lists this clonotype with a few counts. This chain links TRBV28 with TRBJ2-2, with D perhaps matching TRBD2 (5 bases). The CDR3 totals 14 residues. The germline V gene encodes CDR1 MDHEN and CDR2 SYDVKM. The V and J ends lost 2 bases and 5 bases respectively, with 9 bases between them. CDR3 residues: CASSLAGRTGELFF. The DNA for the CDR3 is TGTGCCAGCAGTTTAGCGGGTCGGACCGGGGAGCTGTTTTTT.

Here the CDR3 DNA reads TGTGCCAGCAGCCTAGTTAGGCCAGGGCCCAGGGACACTGAAGCTTTCTTT. It encodes CASSLVRPGPRDTEAFF. The V and J genes are TRBV21-1 and TRBJ1-1. TRBV21-1 is a recognized pseudogene. This CDR3 spans 17 amino acids.

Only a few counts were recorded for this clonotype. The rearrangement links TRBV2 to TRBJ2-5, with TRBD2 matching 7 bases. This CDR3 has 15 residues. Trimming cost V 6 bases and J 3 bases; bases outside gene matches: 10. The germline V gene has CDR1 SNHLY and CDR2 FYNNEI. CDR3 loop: CASRVGLVVEETQYF. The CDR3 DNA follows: TGTGCCAGCAGGGTCGGACTAGTCGTGGAAGAGACCCAGTACTTC.

DNA for the CDR3: TGCAGTGCTAGAGTTCCGAAGGGTGGTCAGTACGAGCAGTACGTC. It is translated as CSARVPKGGQYEQYV. The V gene is TRBV20-1, the J gene TRBJ2-7; D call uncertain. V lost 1 base, J lost 4 bases, and 17 bases lay in between. The CDR3 is 15 amino acids. CDR1 is DFQATT and CDR2 is SNEGSKA in the germline V gene (reference sequence).

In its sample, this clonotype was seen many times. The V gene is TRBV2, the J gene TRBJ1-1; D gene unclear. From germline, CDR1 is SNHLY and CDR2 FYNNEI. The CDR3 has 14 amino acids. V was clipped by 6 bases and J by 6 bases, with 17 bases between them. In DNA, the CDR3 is TGTGCCAGCAGCGAGATTAGGGTTGGTGCTGAAGCTTTCTTT. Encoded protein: CASSEIRVGAEAFF. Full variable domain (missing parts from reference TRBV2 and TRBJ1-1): EPEVTQTPSHQVTQMGQEVILRCVPISNHLYFYWYRQILGQKVEFLVSFYNNEISEKSEIFDDQFSVERPDGSNFTLKIRSTKLEDSAMYFCASSEIRVGAEAFFGQGTRLTVV.

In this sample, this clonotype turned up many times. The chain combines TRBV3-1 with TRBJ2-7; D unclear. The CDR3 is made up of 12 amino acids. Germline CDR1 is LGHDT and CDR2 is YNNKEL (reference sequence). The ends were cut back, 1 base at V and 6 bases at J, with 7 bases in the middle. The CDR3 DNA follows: TGTGCCAGCAGCCAAGTCGCCTCCGAGCAGTACTTC. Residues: CASSQVASEQYF.

Written as DNA, the CDR3 is TGTGCCAGCGACCCCGGGTCGATCTATGGCTACACCTTC. Translated: CASDPGSIYGYTF. The V gene is TRBV19, the J gene TRBJ1-2; D call uncertain. Germline V gene sequence: CDR1 LNHDA, CDR2 SQIVND (reference sequence). Trimming shortened V by 9 bases and J by 4 bases, and 15 bases separated the two germline ends. The CDR3 runs to 13 residues.

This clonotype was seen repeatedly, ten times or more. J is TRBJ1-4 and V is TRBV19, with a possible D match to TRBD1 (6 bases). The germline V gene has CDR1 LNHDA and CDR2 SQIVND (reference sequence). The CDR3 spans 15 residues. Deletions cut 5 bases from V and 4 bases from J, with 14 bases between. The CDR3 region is CASSPQGLGNEKLFF. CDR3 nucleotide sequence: TGTGCCAGTAGTCCACAGGGATTGGGTAATGAAAAACTGTTTTTT.

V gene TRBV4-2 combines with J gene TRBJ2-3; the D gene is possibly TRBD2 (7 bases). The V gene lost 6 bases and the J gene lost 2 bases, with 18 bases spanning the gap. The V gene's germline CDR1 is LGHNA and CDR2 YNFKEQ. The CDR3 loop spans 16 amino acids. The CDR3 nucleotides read TGTGCCAGCAGGGACGGCGGGGGCCTCCTCACAGATACGCAGTATTTT. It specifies CASRDGGGLLTDTQYF.

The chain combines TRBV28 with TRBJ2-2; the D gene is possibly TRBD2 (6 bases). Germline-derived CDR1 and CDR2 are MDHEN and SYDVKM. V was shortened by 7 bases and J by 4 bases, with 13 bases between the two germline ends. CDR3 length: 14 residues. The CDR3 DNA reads TGTGCCAGCACTCCTGGAGGGACCACCGGGGAGCTGTTTTTT. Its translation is CASTPGGTTGELFF. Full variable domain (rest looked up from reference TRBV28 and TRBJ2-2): DVKVTQSSRYLVKRTGEKVFLECVQDMDHENMFWYRQDPGLGLRLIYFSYDVKMKEKGDIPEGYSVSREKKERFSLILESASTNQTSMYLCASTPGGTTGELFFGEGSRLTVL.

The CDR3 DNA reads TGCGCCAGCAGCGCCCCCGGGACAGGGACCACCTACGAGCAGTACTTC. Protein sequence: CASSAPGTGTTYEQYF. This sequence joins TRBV5-1 and TRBJ2-7; 9 nucleotides agree with TRBD1. With 4 bases clipped from V and 2 bases from J, the junction kept 10 bases outside the gene matches. The CDR3 is made up of 16 amino acids. CDR1 is SGHRS, CDR2 YFSETQ, per germline.

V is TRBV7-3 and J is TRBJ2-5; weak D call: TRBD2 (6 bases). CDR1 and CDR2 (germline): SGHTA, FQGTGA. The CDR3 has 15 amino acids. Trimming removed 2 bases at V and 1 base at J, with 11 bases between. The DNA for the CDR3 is TGTGCCAGCAGCTTAGGGCTAGCGACCCAAGAGACCCAGTACTTC. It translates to CASSLGLATQETQYF.

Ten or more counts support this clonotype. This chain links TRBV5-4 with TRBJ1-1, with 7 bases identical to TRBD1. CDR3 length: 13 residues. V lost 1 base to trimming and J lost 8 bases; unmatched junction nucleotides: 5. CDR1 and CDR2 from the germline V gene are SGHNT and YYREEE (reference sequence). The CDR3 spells CASSLSGTAEAFF. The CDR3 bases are TGTGCCAGCAGCTTGTCTGGGACAGCCGAAGCTTTCTTT.

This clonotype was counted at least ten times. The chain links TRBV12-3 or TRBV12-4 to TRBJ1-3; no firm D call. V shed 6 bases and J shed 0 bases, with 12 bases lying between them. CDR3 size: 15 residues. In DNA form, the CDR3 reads TGTGCCAGCAGCCGTTGGGGAGTCTCTGGAAACACCATATATTTT. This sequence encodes CASSRWGVSGNTIYF.

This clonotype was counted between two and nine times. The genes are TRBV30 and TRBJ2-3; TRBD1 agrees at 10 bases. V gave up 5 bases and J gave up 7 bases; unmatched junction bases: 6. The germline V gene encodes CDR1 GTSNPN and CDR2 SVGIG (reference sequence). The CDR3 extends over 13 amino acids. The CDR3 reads CAWAGDRGHTQYF. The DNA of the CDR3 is TGTGCCTGGGCCGGGGACAGGGGACATACGCAGTATTTT. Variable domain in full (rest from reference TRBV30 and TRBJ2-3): SQTIHQWPATLVQPVGSPLSLECTVEGTSNPNLYWYRQAAGRGLQLLFYSVGIGQISSEVPQNLSASRPQDRQFILSSKKLLLSDSGFYLCAWAGDRGHTQYFGPGTRLTVL.

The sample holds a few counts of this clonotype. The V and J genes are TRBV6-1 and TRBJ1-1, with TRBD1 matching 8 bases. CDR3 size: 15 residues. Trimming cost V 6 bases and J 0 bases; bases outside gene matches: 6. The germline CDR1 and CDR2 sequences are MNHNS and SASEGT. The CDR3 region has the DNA TGTGCCAGCAGGGGTAGACAGGGGCTGAACACTGAAGCTTTCTTT. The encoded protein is CASRGRQGLNTEAFF.

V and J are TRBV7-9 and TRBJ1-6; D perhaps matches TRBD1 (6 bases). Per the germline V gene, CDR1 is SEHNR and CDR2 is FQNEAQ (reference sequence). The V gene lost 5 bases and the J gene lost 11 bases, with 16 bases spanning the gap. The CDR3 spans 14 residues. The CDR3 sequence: CASSPGHNGTPLHF. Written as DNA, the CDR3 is TGTGCCAGCAGCCCGGGACACAATGGGACACCCCTCCACTTT.

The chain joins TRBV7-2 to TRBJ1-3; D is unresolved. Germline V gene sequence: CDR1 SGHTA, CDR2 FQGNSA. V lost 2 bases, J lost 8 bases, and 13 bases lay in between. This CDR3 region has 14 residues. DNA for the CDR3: TGTGCCAGCAGCTTATCGCCGGCGGCGGACACCATATATTTT. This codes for CASSLSPAADTIYF.

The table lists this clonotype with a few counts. CDR3 sequence (DNA): TGTGCCAGCAGCTCCCAACCGGCCCTCGGTGAAAAACTGTTTTTT. It encodes CASSSQPALGEKLFF. The chain carries TRBV7-2 and TRBJ1-4; D remains ambiguous. This CDR3 region has 15 residues. Trimming pared 4 bases from V and 7 bases from J, leaving 16 bases between. Germline CDR1 reads SGHTA; CDR2 reads FQGNSA.

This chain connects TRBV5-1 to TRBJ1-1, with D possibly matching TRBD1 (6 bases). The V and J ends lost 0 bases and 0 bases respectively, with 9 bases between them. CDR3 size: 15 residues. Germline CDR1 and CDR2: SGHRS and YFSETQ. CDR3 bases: TGCGCCAGCAGCTTGGAGGGACACGTGAACACTGAAGCTTTCTTT. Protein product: CASSLEGHVNTEAFF. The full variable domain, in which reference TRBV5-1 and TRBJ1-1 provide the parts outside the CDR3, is KAGVTQTPRYLIKTRGQQVTLSCSPISGHRSVSWYQQTPGQGLQFLFEYFSETQRNKGNFPGRFSGRQFSNSRSEMNVSTLELGDSALYLCASSLEGHVNTEAFFGQGTRLTVV.

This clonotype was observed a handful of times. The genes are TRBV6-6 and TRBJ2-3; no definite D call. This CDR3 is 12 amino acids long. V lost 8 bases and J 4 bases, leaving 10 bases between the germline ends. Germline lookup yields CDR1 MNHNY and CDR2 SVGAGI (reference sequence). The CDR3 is CASRPGPDTQYF. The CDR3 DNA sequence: TGTGCCAGCCGGCCCGGCCCAGATACGCAGTATTTT.

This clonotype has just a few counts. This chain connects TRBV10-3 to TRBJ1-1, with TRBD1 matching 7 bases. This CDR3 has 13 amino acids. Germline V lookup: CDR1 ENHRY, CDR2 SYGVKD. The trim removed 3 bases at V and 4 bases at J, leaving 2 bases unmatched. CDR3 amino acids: CAISDQGGTEAFF. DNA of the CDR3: TGTGCCATCAGTGACCAGGGGGGCACTGAAGCTTTCTTT.

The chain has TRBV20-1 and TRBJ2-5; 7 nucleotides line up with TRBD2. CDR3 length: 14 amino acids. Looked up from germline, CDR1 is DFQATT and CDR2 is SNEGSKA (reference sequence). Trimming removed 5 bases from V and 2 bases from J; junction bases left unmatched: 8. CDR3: CSAGEGNSQETQYF. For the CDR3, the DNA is TGCAGTGCTGGGGAGGGGAATTCTCAAGAGACCCAGTACTTC.